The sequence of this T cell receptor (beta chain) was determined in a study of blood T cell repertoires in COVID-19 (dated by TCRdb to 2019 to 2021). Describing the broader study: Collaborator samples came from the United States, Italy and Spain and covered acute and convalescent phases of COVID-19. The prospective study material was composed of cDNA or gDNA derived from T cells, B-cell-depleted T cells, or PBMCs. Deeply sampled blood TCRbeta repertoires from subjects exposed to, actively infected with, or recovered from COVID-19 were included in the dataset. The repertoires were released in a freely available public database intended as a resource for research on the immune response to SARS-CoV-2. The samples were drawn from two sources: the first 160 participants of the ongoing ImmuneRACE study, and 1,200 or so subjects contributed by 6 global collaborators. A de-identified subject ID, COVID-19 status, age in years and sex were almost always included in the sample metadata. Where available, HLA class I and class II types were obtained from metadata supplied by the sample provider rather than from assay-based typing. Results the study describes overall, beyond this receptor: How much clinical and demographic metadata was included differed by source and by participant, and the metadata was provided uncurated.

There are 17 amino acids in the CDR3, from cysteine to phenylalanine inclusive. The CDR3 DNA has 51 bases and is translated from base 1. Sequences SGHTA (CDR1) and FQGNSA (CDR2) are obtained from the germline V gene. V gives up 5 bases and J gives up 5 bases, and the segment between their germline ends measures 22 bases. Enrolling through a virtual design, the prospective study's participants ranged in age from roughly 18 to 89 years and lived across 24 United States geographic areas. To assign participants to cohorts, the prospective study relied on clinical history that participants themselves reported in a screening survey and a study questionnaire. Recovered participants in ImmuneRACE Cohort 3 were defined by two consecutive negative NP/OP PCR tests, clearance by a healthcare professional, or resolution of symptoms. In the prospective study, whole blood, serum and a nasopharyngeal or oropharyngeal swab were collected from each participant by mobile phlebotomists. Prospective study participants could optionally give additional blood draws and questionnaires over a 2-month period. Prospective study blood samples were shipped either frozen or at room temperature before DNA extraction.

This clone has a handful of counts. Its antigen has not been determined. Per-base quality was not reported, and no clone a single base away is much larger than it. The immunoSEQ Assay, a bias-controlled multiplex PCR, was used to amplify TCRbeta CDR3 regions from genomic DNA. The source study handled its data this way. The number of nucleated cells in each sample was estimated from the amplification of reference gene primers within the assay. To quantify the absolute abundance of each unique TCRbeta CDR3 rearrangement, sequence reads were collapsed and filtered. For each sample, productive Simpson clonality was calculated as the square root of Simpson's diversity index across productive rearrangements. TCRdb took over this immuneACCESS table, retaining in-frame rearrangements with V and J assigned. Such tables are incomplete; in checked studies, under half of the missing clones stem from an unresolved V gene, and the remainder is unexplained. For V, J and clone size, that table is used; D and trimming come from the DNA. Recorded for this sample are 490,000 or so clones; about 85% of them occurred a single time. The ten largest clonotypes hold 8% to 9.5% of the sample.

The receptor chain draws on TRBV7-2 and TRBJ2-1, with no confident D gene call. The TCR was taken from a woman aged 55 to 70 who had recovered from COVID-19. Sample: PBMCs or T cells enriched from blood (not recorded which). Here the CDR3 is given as CASSLPRRHLTNNEQFF. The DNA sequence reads TGTGCCAGCAGCCTACCACGGCGGCACTTGACGAACAATGAGCAGTTCTTC.